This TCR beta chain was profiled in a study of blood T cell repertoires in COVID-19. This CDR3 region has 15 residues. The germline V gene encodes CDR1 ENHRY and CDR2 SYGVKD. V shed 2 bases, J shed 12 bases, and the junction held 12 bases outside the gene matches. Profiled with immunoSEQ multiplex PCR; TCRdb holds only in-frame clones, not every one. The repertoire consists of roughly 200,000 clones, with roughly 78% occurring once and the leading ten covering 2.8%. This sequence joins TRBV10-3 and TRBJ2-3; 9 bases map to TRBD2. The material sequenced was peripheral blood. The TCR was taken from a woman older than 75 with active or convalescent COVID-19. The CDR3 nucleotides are TGTGCCATCAGTGAGAGTAGCGGGGGTCGTTTTGGACAGTATTTT. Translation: CAISESSGGRFGQYF.